The next 8 T cell receptor beta chains were all read from a single sample in a study of blood T cell repertoires in COVID-19. Only in-frame clones appear in the TCRdb table, and some are missing; sequencing was by immunoSEQ multiplex PCR. The sample has over 50,000 clones, 80% to 85% seen once. The sample consisted of peripheral blood. The receptors stem from a man aged 60 to 69 with COVID-19, enrolled during active disease.

V usage is TRBV7-3 and J usage is TRBJ1-6; no definite D call. The CDR3 runs to 14 residues. Trimming took off 3 bases at V and 9 bases at J, with 12 bases between the two ends. CDR1 and CDR2 from the germline V gene are SGHTA and FQGTGA. CDR3 in DNA: TGTGCCAGCAGCTTTGGGCCCGATGGTTCACCCCTCCACTTT. Amino acids: CASSFGPDGSPLHF.

The DNA of the CDR3 is TGTGCCAGCAGTTATAGGGCAGGGGTGATTTATGGCTACACCTTC. This gives the protein CASSYRAGVIYGYTF. The chain combines TRBV6-6 with TRBJ1-2, with TRBD1 as a possible D gene (6 bases). Germline CDR1 and CDR2: MNHNY and SVGAGI (reference sequence). The CDR3 sequence is 15 residues long. V lost 3 bases, J lost 5 bases, and 16 bases lay in between.

This chain links TRBV15 with TRBJ2-5; 8 bases align to TRBD2. Trimming removed 0 bases from V and 4 bases from J; junction bases left unmatched: 4. This CDR3 is 15 amino acids long. CDR1 is LNHNV, CDR2 YYDKDF, per germline (reference sequence). The CDR3 bases are TGTGCCACCAGCAGAGATAAGGCGGGAGGAGAGACCCAGTACTTC. Translation gives CATSRDKAGGETQYF.

This clone appeared a single time. The CDR3 protein is CASSYTANTGELFF. The CDR3 bases are TGTGCCAGCAGCTATACGGCGAACACCGGGGAGCTGTTTTTT. The chain employs TRBV7-3 and TRBJ2-2; unclear D gene. Trimming took 4 bases from V and 0 from J, leaving 6 bases between them. Germline-derived CDR1 and CDR2 are SGHTA and FQGTGA. CDR3 size: 14 residues.

This chain joins TRBV7-6 and TRBJ2-7, with 9 nucleotides matching TRBD2. There are 16 residues in the CDR3. Losses at the gene ends were 5 bases for V and 5 bases for J; bases not matched to a gene: 13. From germline, CDR1 is SGHVS and CDR2 FNYEAQ. DNA of the CDR3: TGTGCCAGCAGCACTGGTGGTAGCGGGAGTGGTAACGAGCAGTACTTC. Translating it yields CASSTGGSGSGNEQYF.

This rearrangement joins TRBV27 to TRBJ2-2; 7 nucleotides line up with TRBD1. This CDR3 has 16 amino acids. The V and J ends lost 5 bases and 4 bases, in that order; junction bases with no gene match: 10. The germline gives CDR1 MNHEY, CDR2 SMNVEV (reference sequence). CDR3 in DNA: TGTGCCAGCAGTAGGCCGGGACAGCCTTTCACCGGGGAGCTGTTTTTT. This codes for CASSRPGQPFTGELFF.

The J gene is TRBJ2-3, the V gene TRBV7-9, with a possible D match to TRBD1 (6 bases). The CDR3 loop spans 14 amino acids. Germline CDR1 SEHNR, CDR2 FQNEAQ (reference sequence). The V and J ends lost 2 bases and 6 bases respectively, with 12 bases between them. The CDR3 region has the DNA TGTGCCAGCAGCTTATCAGGGGCTGGGGATACGCAGTATTTT. It encodes CASSLSGAGDTQYF.

The chain links TRBV28 to TRBJ1-2; possibly TRBD1 for D (6 bases). The CDR3 contains 14 residues. Per the germline V gene, CDR1 is MDHEN and CDR2 is SYDVKM. Trimming removed 1 base from V and 7 bases from J, with 13 bases in between. This CDR3 is CASSLFGTTAGYTF. CDR3 nucleotides: TGTGCCAGCAGTTTATTCGGGACAACCGCTGGCTACACCTTC.